A selection of T cell receptor beta chains follows, all from one sample in a study of regulatory T cells in long-lasting Graves disease. TCRdb reprocessed the multiplex PCR reads with MiXCR, giving one entry per CDR3 protein. The sample has 400,000 to 500,000 distinct CDR3 sequences; 13% to 15% are singletons. This sample also appeared in a second study, on T cells in Graves' hyperthyroidism and ophthalmopathy.

The sequences come from peripheral blood mononuclear cells (PBMCs), collected at new diagnosis, from a patient treated with antithyroid drugs. The receptors were sampled from a woman aged 45-65 years with Graves disease. Both conserved end residues are part of each CDR3. A D gene is named only where the DNA matches it firmly. The size of a clone is reported for some rows only, either as once, few or many, or as a class for expanded clones.

clone_size: NA
d_call: NA
j_call: TRBJ1-1
v_call: TRBV6-2/TRBV6-3
cdr3_nt: TGTGCCAGCAGTTACGGGACCGCGTTTTTCTTT
cdr3_aa: CASSYGTAFFF

clone_size: NA
d_call: NA
j_call: TRBJ2-7
v_call: TRBV6-1
cdr3_nt: TGTGCCAGCAGTGAATATTGGGACAACTCCCACGAGCAGTACTTC
cdr3_aa: CASSEYWDNSHEQYF

clone_size: few
d_call: TRBD2
j_call: TRBJ2-1
v_call: TRBV10-3
cdr3_nt: TGTGCCATCAGTGAGACTAGCGGGAGGGTGGATGAGCAGTTCTTC
cdr3_aa: CAISETSGRVDEQFF

clone_size: NA
d_call: NA
j_call: TRBJ2-1
v_call: TRBV5-4
cdr3_nt: TGTGCCAGCAGCTTTAGGAGCAATGAGCAGTTCTTC
cdr3_aa: CASSFRSNEQFF

clone_size: NA
d_call: TRBD1
j_call: TRBJ2-5
v_call: TRBV5-4
cdr3_nt: TGTGCCAGCAGCTTGGAAGGGGGCGAAGAGACCCAGTACTTC
cdr3_aa: CASSLEGGEETQYF

clone_size: many
d_call: TRBD2
j_call: TRBJ2-1
v_call: TRBV20-1
cdr3_nt: TGCAGTGCTAGACCCCCTAGCGGGAGACACAATGAGCAGTTCTTC
cdr3_aa: CSARPPSGRHNEQFF

clone_size: NA
d_call: TRBD2
j_call: TRBJ2-1
v_call: TRBV4-2
cdr3_nt: TGTGCCAGCAGCCAAGATCTAGGGACTAGCGGGACCAATGAGCAGTTCTTC
cdr3_aa: CASSQDLGTSGTNEQFF

clone_size: NA
d_call: TRBD1
j_call: TRBJ2-7
v_call: TRBV4-1
cdr3_nt: TGCGCCAGCAGCCACCGACAGGGGGCAGGCGAGCAGTACTTC
cdr3_aa: CASSHRQGAGEQYF

clone_size: NA
d_call: NA
j_call: TRBJ2-7
v_call: TRBV6-1
cdr3_nt: TGTGCCAGCACGCAGAGCTCCTACGAGCAGTACTTC
cdr3_aa: CASTQSSYEQYF

clone_size: many
d_call: NA
j_call: TRBJ2-3
v_call: TRBV11-2
cdr3_nt: TGTGCCAGCAGCCTCAGCCAATCATTTGGAGATACGCAGTATTTT
cdr3_aa: CASSLSQSFGDTQYF

clone_size: NA
d_call: NA
j_call: TRBJ2-7
v_call: TRBV7-2
cdr3_nt: TGTGCCAGCAGCTCTAGTGCTGGCTACGAGCAGTACTTC
cdr3_aa: CASSSSAGYEQYF

clone_size: many
d_call: TRBD1
j_call: TRBJ2-7
v_call: TRBV20-1
cdr3_nt: TGCAGTGCTTCCCTTCGACAGGGCTACGAGCAGTACTTC
cdr3_aa: CSASLRQGYEQYF

clone_size: many
d_call: NA
j_call: TRBJ1-1
v_call: TRBV29-1
cdr3_nt: TGCAGCGTTGAACGGCAGGGAAACACTGAAGCTTTCTTT
cdr3_aa: CSVERQGNTEAFF

clone_size: many
d_call: NA
j_call: TRBJ2-1
v_call: TRBV7-7
cdr3_nt: TGTGCCAGCAGCTTAGATTATCCCTCTGAGCAGTTCTTC
cdr3_aa: CASSLDYPSEQFF

clone_size: many
d_call: NA
j_call: TRBJ2-7
v_call: TRBV14
cdr3_nt: TGTGCCAGCAGCCAAGGTCCGACACTCGAGCAGTACTTC
cdr3_aa: CASSQGPTLEQYF

clone_size: NA
d_call: NA
j_call: TRBJ2-1
v_call: TRBV5-5
cdr3_nt: TGTGCCAGCAGTGCCGGGAAACCCAATGAGCAGTTCTTC
cdr3_aa: CASSAGKPNEQFF